This passage covers 18 T cell receptor beta chains from one sample sequenced in a study of blood T cells in healthy people across ages. Using a J-beta primer mix together with a sample-barcoded 5' primer, a second PCR was run for roughly 7 to 11 cycles. MiXCR, run by TCRdb on the 5' RACE reads, gives a single entry per CDR3 protein. The sample lists 600,000 to 800,000 distinct CDR3 sequences, approximately 52% seen once, with 13% in the top ten. Sequenced sample: blood. These TCRs come from a woman of 80 years or more in good health.

This clonotype was detected ten times or more. The chain couples TRBV28 to TRBJ2-1; D not certain. Between the trimmed V and J ends, which lost 2 bases and 6 bases, there was a span of 8 bases. The germline CDR1 and CDR2 sequences are MDHEN and SYDVKM. CDR3 length equals 13 residues. CDR3 amino acids: CASSLLNRNEQFF. Written as DNA, the CDR3 is TGTGCCAGCAGTTTACTAAATCGCAATGAGCAGTTCTTC.

This clonotype appeared a few times. For the CDR3, the DNA is TGTGCCAGCAGTTTAAAGGGGACTAGCATTATCACCAACAATGAGCAGTTCTTC. This sequence encodes CASSLKGTSIITNNEQFF. The chain carries TRBV12-3 or TRBV12-4 and TRBJ2-1; 9 nucleotides match TRBD2. The length of the CDR3 is 18 residues. The V segment lost 2 bases and the J segment 5 bases; nucleotides outside the gene matches: 13.

This clonotype was found a few times. This may be a read error: a much more frequent sequence differs by one nucleotide. The chain links TRBV6-6 to TRBJ2-5, with D possibly matching TRBD1 (6 bases). CDR3 size: 15 residues. Per the germline V gene, CDR1 is MNHNY and CDR2 is SVGAGI (reference sequence). The ends were cut back, 5 bases at V and 11 bases at J, with 24 bases in the middle. The CDR3 reads CASSPSRGSDNEQYF. The DNA of the CDR3 is TGTGCCAGCAGTCCTAGCAGGGGTTCGGACAATGAGCAGTACTTC.

This clonotype appeared a few times. One base away lies a much larger clone, so this may be a sequencing read error. The V gene is TRBV6-6, the J gene TRBJ1-6, with D unresolved. The CDR3 has 14 residues. CDR1 is MNHNY and CDR2 is SVGAGI in the germline V gene (reference sequence). With 8 bases removed from V and 7 bases from J, the gap between germline ends came to 15 bases. CDR3 bases: TGTGCCAGCTCTGTTCTCTTAGAAAATTCACCCCTCCACTTT. Translating gives CASSVLLENSPLHF.

This clonotype was seen once. A much larger clone is a single base away; this may be a read error. The chain uses TRBV20-1 and TRBJ2-7; TRBD2 matches 10 bases. The CDR3 covers 17 residues. The germline gives CDR1 DFQATT, CDR2 SNEGSKA (reference sequence). V shed 1 base, J shed 7 bases, and the junction held 16 bases outside the gene matches. Here the CDR3 reads CSARVPSGRAIANEQYF. CDR3 in DNA: TGCAGTGCTAGAGTCCCCAGCGGGAGGGCCATTGCGAATGAGCAGTACTTC.

On this clonotype: A read error may explain this, as a much larger clone is one base away. This chain uses TRBV28 with TRBJ2-5; D not certain. Judging by the DNA end, TRBJ2-1 fits better; the J call may be wrong. Per germline, CDR1 MDHEN and CDR2 SYDVKM. The CDR3 is made up of 15 amino acids. The CDR3 nucleotides are TGTGCCAGCAGTCTGAGCCAGGTCCCCCAAGAGACCCAGTTCTTC. This translates into CASSLSQVPQETQFF.

In its sample, this clonotype was seen many times. The rearrangement links TRBV5-1 to TRBJ2-3; 14 positions agree with TRBD2. J lost 2 bases, V lost 4 bases, and 6 bases had no gene match. There are 17 residues in the CDR3. In germline, CDR1 is SGHRS, CDR2 YFSETQ. The CDR3 coding sequence is TGCGCCAGCAGCCCTAGGACTAGCGGGAGGAACACAGATACGCAGTATTTT. Protein product: CASSPRTSGRNTDTQYF.

For this clonotype: One end of the junction varies from germline; a read error may be responsible. This rearrangement joins TRBV4-2 to TRBJ2-3; 9 bases agree with TRBD2. The CDR3 loop spans 17 amino acids. The germline gives CDR1 LGHNA, CDR2 YNFKEQ. CDR3 amino acids: CASSQEALAGRTDTRYF. CDR3 in DNA: TGTGCCAGCAGCCAAGAAGCGCTAGCGGGACGCACAGATACGCGGTATTTT.

The sample holds a few counts of this clonotype. V is TRBV20-1 and J is TRBJ2-7, with 10 bases matching TRBD2. Trimming took 6 bases from V and 7 from J; bases not matched to a gene: 9. The CDR3 has 13 residues. Germline lookup yields CDR1 DFQATT and CDR2 SNEGSKA (reference sequence). The CDR3 protein is CSAPGTSDEEQYF. The CDR3 DNA reads as TGCAGTGCCCCCGGGACTAGCGATGAAGAGCAGTACTTC.

The chain couples TRBV7-2 to TRBJ2-3, with D possibly matching TRBD2 (7 bases). Trimming shortened V by 1 base and J by 1 base, and 15 bases separated the two germline ends. The germline V gene encodes CDR1 SGHTA and CDR2 FQGNSA. This CDR3 is 17 amino acids long. CDR3 sequence (DNA): TGTGCCAGCAGCTTAGTTGGGGGCGGGGGACGCACAGATACGCAGTATTTT. This sequence encodes CASSLVGGGGRTDTQYF.

In this sample, this clonotype turned up once. This sequence may be a read error, since a much larger clone differs from it by one base. The rearrangement uses TRBV29-1 and TRBJ1-5, with D unclear. Trimming left V 7 bases short and J 4 bases short, with 17 bases between. Germline CDR1 SQVTM, CDR2 ANQGSEA. This CDR3 comprises 14 residues. DNA for the CDR3: TGCAGCGCTGCTCTGGGTAGTGGGAATCAGCCCCAGCATTTT. Translated, it gives CSAALGSGNQPQHF. Combining the CDR3 with reference TRBV29-1 and TRBJ1-5 gives the whole variable domain SAVISQKPSRDICQRGTSLTIQCQVDSQVTMMFWYRQQPGQSLTLIATANQGSEATYESGFVIDKFPISRPNLTFSTLTVSNMSPEDSSIYLCSAALGSGNQPQHFGDGTRLSIL.

About this clonotype: A single base separates this from a much larger clone, so it may be a read error. This chain uses TRBV12-3 or TRBV12-4 with TRBJ1-2, with D uncertain. V was clipped by 3 bases and J by 6 bases, with 17 bases between them. This CDR3 spans 15 amino acids. CDR3 residues: CASSFGISSGDGYTF. The CDR3 bases are TGTGCCAGCAGTTTTGGGATCTCCTCCGGGGATGGCTACACCTTC.

This clonotype was counted a few times. The chain is built from TRBV12-3 or TRBV12-4 and TRBJ2-3, with D unresolved. V gave up 6 bases and J gave up 2 bases, with 9 bases separating them. This CDR3 has 13 amino acids. CDR3 sequence (DNA): TGTGCCAGCAGGTTCGGTTCCACAGATACGCAGTATTTT. Protein product: CASRFGSTDTQYF.

In the case of this clonotype: This may be a read error: a much more frequent sequence differs by one nucleotide. This chain links TRBV5-1 with TRBJ2-1, with D tentatively TRBD1 or TRBD2 (5 bases each). TRBJ2-7 matches the DNA end more closely, so the J call is doubtful. CDR3 length: 15 amino acids. Per germline, CDR1 SGHRS and CDR2 YFSETQ. The CDR3 loop reads CASSGFGGAYNEQYF. The CDR3 DNA reads as TGCGCCAGCAGCGGGTTTGGGGGAGCCTACAATGAGCAGTACTTC.

Points on this clonotype: This may be a read error: a much more frequent sequence differs by one nucleotide. The chain carries TRBV29-1 and TRBJ2-1; 8 bases match TRBD1. The CDR3 is made up of 14 amino acids. Germline V lookup: CDR1 SQVTM, CDR2 ANQGSEA. The V and J ends lost 7 bases and 2 bases, in that order; junction bases with no gene match: 7. The CDR3 is CSAGDRGPYNEQFF. The CDR3, as DNA: TGCAGCGCTGGTGACAGGGGACCCTACAATGAGCAGTTCTTC.

This chain joins TRBV20-1 and TRBJ2-1; D is perhaps TRBD2 (5 bases). The length of the CDR3 is 13 residues. Trimming took 0 bases from V and 8 from J, leaving 11 bases between them. Germline V CDR1 and CDR2: DFQATT, SNEGSKA (reference sequence). The CDR3 loop is CSAREGGEDEQFF. Written as DNA, the CDR3 is TGCAGTGCTAGAGAAGGAGGTGAGGATGAGCAGTTCTTC.

This chain connects TRBV28 to TRBJ2-1; D is possibly TRBD2 (5 bases). Germline assignment: CDR1 MDHEN and CDR2 SYDVKM. The CDR3 runs to 13 residues. V lost 6 bases and J lost 0, with 6 bases in between. This CDR3 reads CASRDFSYNEQFF. The DNA for the CDR3 is TGTGCCAGCAGGGACTTCTCCTACAATGAGCAGTTCTTC.

The chain is built from TRBV2 and TRBJ2-5; D is unresolved. The CDR3 extends over 12 amino acids. Looked up from germline, CDR1 is SNHLY and CDR2 is FYNNEI. The V end was cut by 6 bases, the J end by 3 bases, with 8 bases between. This CDR3 reads CASRDYKETQYF. CDR3 in DNA: TGTGCCAGCAGAGATTATAAAGAGACCCAGTACTTC.